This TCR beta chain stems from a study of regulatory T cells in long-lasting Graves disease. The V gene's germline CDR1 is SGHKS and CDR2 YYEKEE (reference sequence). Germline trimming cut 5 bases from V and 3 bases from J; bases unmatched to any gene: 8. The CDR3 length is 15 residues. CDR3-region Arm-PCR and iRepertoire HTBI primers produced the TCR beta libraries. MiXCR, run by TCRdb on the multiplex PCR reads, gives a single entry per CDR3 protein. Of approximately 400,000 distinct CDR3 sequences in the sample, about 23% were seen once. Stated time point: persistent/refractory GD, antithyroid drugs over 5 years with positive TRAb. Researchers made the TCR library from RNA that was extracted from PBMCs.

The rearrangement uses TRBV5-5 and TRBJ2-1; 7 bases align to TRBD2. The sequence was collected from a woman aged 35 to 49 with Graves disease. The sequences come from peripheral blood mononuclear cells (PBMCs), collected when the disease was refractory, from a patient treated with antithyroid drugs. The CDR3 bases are TGTGCCAGCAGACATGGGAGGGCGGTCTACAATGAGCAGTTCTTC. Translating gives CASRHGRAVYNEQFF.